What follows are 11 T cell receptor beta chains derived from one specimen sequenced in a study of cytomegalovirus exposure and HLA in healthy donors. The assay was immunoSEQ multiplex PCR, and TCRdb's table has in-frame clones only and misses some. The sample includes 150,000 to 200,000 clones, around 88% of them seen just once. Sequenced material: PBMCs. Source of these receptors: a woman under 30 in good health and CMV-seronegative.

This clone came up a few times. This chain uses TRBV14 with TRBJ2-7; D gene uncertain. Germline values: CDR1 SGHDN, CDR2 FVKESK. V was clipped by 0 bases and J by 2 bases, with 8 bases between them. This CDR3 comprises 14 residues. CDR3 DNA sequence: TGTGCCAGCAGCCAAGATCCCGTTCCCTACGAGCAGTACTTC. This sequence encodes CASSQDPVPYEQYF.

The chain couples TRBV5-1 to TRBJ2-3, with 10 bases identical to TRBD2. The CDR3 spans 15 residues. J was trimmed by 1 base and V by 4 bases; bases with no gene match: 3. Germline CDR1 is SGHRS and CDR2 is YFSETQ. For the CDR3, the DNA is TGCGCCAGCAGCCATGGGACTAGCGGCACAGATACGCAGTATTTT. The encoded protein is CASSHGTSGTDTQYF. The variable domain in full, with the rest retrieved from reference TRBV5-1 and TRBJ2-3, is KAGVTQTPRYLIKTRGQQVTLSCSPISGHRSVSWYQQTPGQGLQFLFEYFSETQRNKGNFPGRFSGRQFSNSRSEMNVSTLELGDSALYLCASSHGTSGTDTQYFGPGTRLTVL.

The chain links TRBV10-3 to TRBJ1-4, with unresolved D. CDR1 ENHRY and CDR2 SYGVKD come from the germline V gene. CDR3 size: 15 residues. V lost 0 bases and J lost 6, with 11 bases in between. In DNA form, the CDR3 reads TGTGCCATCAGTGAGTCCGGCAGGCAAGATGAAAAACTGTTTTTT. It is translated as CAISESGRQDEKLFF.

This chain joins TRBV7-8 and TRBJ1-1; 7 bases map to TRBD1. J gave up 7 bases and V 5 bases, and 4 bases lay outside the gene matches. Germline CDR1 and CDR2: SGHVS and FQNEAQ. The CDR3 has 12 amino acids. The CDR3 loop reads CASSVRTGEAFF. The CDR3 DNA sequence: TGTGCCAGCAGCGTTAGGACAGGTGAAGCTTTCTTT.

This CDR3 is CASSPRELSTDTQYF. CDR3 nucleotides: TGTGCCAGCTCACCGAGGGAGCTTAGCACAGATACGCAGTATTTT. The chain couples TRBV18 to TRBJ2-3; tentatively, D is TRBD2 (5 bases). There are 15 residues in the CDR3. V was cut by 3 bases and J by 0 bases, with 10 bases left in between. Germline V gene lookup returns CDR1 KGHSH and CDR2 LQKENI.

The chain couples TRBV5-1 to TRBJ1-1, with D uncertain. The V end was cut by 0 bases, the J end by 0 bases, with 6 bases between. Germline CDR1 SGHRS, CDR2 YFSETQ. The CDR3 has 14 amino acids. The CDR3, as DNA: TGCGCCAGCAGCTTGGTTTTCATGAACACTGAAGCTTTCTTT. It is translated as CASSLVFMNTEAFF.

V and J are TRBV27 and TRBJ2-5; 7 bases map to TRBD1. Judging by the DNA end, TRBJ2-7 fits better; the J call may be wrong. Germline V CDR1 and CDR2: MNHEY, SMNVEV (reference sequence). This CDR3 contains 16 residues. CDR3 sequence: CASSLWGQSVSYEQYF. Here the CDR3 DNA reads TGTGCCAGCAGTTTATGGGGACAGTCAGTCTCCTACGAGCAGTACTTC.

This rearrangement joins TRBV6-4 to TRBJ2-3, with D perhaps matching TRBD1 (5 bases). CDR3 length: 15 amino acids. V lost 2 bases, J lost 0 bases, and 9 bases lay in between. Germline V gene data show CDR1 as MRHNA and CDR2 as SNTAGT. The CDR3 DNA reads TGTGCCAGCAGTGACGGGGCGCAGAGCACAGATACGCAGTATTTT. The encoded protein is CASSDGAQSTDTQYF.

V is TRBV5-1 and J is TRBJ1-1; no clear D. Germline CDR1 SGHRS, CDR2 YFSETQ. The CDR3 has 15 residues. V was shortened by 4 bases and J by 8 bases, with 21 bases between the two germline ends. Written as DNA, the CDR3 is TGCGCCAGCAGCCCAGTTGTGACTGGTGTGTTAGAAGCTTTCTTT. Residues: CASSPVVTGVLEAFF.

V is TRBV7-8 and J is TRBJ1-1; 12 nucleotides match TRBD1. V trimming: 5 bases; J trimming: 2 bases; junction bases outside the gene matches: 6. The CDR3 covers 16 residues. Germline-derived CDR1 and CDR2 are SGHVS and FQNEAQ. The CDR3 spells CASSPAGQGANTEAFF. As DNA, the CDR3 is TGTGCCAGCAGCCCCGCGGGACAGGGGGCAAACACTGAAGCTTTCTTT.

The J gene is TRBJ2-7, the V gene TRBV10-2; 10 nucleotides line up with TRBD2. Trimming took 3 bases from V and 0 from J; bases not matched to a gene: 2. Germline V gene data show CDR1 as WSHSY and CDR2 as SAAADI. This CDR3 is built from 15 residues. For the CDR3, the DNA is TGCGCCAGCAGTGATAGGACTAGCGGCTCCTACGAGCAGTACTTC. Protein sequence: CASSDRTSGSYEQYF.